Listed here are 16 T cell receptor beta chains from one sample, sequenced in a study of blood T cells in healthy people across ages. PCR was performed a second time for about 7 to 11 cycles using a sample-barcoded 5' primer and a J-beta primer mix. TCRdb processed the 5' RACE reads anew with MiXCR; each CDR3 protein has one entry. The sample contains some 690,000 distinct CDR3 sequences, 20% to 25% of which appear only once. The sequencing sample was made of blood. These receptors all come from a man aged 65 to 79 in good health.

This clonotype was detected a few times. V is TRBV29-1 and J is TRBJ2-2, with 9 bases lining up with TRBD2. CDR3 length: 14 amino acids. V shed 7 bases, J shed 5 bases, and the junction held 8 bases outside the gene matches. Germline V gene data show CDR1 as SQVTM and CDR2 as ANQGSEA. The CDR3 bases are TGCAGCGCCTCGGGACTAGCCAGTACCGGGGAGCTGTTTTTT. It specifies CSASGLASTGELFF.

J is TRBJ1-2 and V is TRBV19; tentatively, D is TRBD1 (5 bases). Trimming took off 7 bases at V and 4 bases at J, with 13 bases between the two ends. The V gene's germline CDR1 is LNHDA and CDR2 SQIVND (reference sequence). This CDR3 is built from 13 residues. CDR3 bases: TGTGCCAGTAAAGACAGACCGTTCTATGGCTACACCTTC. Encoded protein: CASKDRPFYGYTF.

The rearrangement uses TRBV20-1 and TRBJ1-4; D gene ambiguous. In germline, CDR1 is DFQATT, CDR2 SNEGSKA (reference sequence). The CDR3 consists of 12 residues. The V gene lost 3 bases and the J gene lost 11 bases, with 13 bases spanning the gap. The CDR3 loop reads CSASPGKAKLFF. The CDR3 DNA reads as TGCAGTGCTAGTCCAGGAAAGGCTAAACTGTTTTTT.

The sample holds one count of this clonotype. The chain combines TRBV29-1 with TRBJ2-1, with 9 bases lining up with TRBD2. Germline CDR1 is SQVTM and CDR2 is ANQGSEA. V lost 4 bases and J lost 7; bases outside the gene matches: 11. This CDR3 has 15 amino acids. The CDR3 DNA reads as TGCAGCGTTGGAAAGGCGGGAGGGCCGGGTAATGAGCAGTTCTTC. It specifies CSVGKAGGPGNEQFF.

This clonotype was counted between two and nine times. The rearrangement uses TRBV20-1 and TRBJ2-5; 7 bases line up with TRBD1. Per germline, CDR1 DFQATT and CDR2 SNEGSKA (reference sequence). The junction had 4 bases not matched to a gene; V was cut back by 3 bases and J by 3 bases. The CDR3 runs 13 residues. CDR3 protein: CSASRTGKETQYF. CDR3 in DNA: TGCAGTGCTAGTAGGACAGGCAAAGAGACCCAGTACTTC.

This clonotype was found many times. The chain is built from TRBV4-3 and TRBJ2-3, with 10 bases identical to TRBD2. CDR3 size: 16 residues. With 0 bases clipped from V and 3 bases from J, the junction kept 3 bases outside the gene matches. The germline V gene has CDR1 LGHNA and CDR2 YSLEER. CDR3 loop: CASSQDPSGRTDTQYF. In DNA, the CDR3 is TGCGCCAGCAGCCAAGACCCTAGCGGGAGAACAGATACGCAGTATTTT.

This clonotype was picked up a small number of times. The DNA of the CDR3 is TGTGCCAGCAGCCTAGGGGACATCTACAATGAGCAGTTCTTC. Residues: CASSLGDIYNEQFF. This sequence joins TRBV12-3 or TRBV12-4 and TRBJ2-1, with D tentatively TRBD1 (6 bases). V was shortened by 6 bases and J by 3 bases, with 12 bases between the two germline ends. The CDR3 runs to 14 residues.

This clonotype has just a few counts. The chain couples TRBV20-1 to TRBJ2-7; no firm D call. The CDR3 is 14 amino acids. CDR1 is DFQATT and CDR2 is SNEGSKA in the germline V gene (reference sequence). V lost 1 base and J 7 bases, leaving 17 bases between the germline ends. Here the CDR3 reads CSARVKGGSWEQYF. The DNA of the CDR3 is TGCAGTGCTAGAGTCAAGGGTGGGTCCTGGGAGCAGTACTTC.

This chain connects TRBV5-1 to TRBJ1-1; a possible D gene is TRBD1 (5 bases). The germline gives CDR1 SGHRS, CDR2 YFSETQ. The CDR3 extends over 14 amino acids. Trimming removed 3 bases from V and 5 bases from J, with 14 bases in between. The CDR3 nucleotides read TGCGCCAGCAGCTGGGGGTCCGGCTGGACTGAAGCTTTCTTT. It specifies CASSWGSGWTEAFF.

By its share, this clonotype is medium-sized. The J gene is TRBJ2-1, the V gene TRBV29-1; 7 bases are shared with TRBD1. Per germline, CDR1 SQVTM and CDR2 ANQGSEA. V shed 5 bases and J 6 bases; nucleotides not matched to a gene: 7. The CDR3 spans 13 residues. Here the CDR3 reads CSVNRGTGNEQFF. CDR3 nucleotides: TGCAGCGTTAACAGGGGTACGGGCAATGAGCAGTTCTTC.

This clonotype was observed a few times. The V gene is TRBV12-3 or TRBV12-4, the J gene TRBJ2-7, with 7 bases identical to TRBD2. The trim removed 3 bases at V and 3 bases at J, leaving 5 bases unmatched. This CDR3 is built from 14 residues. The CDR3 nucleotides are TGTGCCAGCAGTTTGGACGGCGGGGGCTACGAGCAGTACTTC. Protein sequence: CASSLDGGGYEQYF.

This clonotype was detected once. This chain connects TRBV12-3 or TRBV12-4 to TRBJ2-5; TRBD2 agrees at 7 bases. This CDR3 is 14 amino acids long. The V segment lost 5 bases and the J segment 4 bases; nucleotides outside the gene matches: 7. As DNA, the CDR3 is TGTGCCAGCAGTCTACGGTCGGGAGGAGAGACCCAGTACTTC. It is translated as CASSLRSGGETQYF.

V is TRBV4-1 and J is TRBJ2-3, with 9 bases that match TRBD2. The V gene's germline CDR1 is MGHRA and CDR2 YSYEKL. The CDR3 extends over 16 amino acids. With 0 bases clipped from V and 3 bases from J, the junction kept 4 bases outside the gene matches. CDR3 in DNA: TGCGCCAGCAGCCAAGATCGTCTAGCGGGAACAGATACGCAGTATTTT. Translated, it gives CASSQDRLAGTDTQYF.

There are a few counts of this clonotype. The chain joins TRBV10-3 to TRBJ1-1; D perhaps matches TRBD1 (5 bases). CDR1 and CDR2 from the germline V gene are ENHRY and SYGVKD. V lost 10 bases and J 1 base, leaving 16 bases between the germline ends. The CDR3 has 14 amino acids. The CDR3 DNA is TGTGCCACCAGAGGGGTCACTCCGAACACTGAAGCTTTCTTT. Translated, it gives CATRGVTPNTEAFF.

The chain has TRBV7-2 and TRBJ1-4; 9 bases map to TRBD1. V shed 1 base, J shed 5 bases, and the junction held 8 bases outside the gene matches. The CDR3 runs 17 residues. CDR1 is SGHTA, CDR2 FQGNSA, per germline. The CDR3 DNA reads as TGTGCCAGCAGCTTAGGGGGACAGGGAATAAGAAATGAAAAACTGTTTTTT. It translates to CASSLGGQGIRNEKLFF.

The table lists this clonotype with a few counts. The chain links TRBV4-1 to TRBJ2-1; D gene unclear. CDR1 is MGHRA and CDR2 is YSYEKL in the germline V gene. Trimming took 0 bases from V and 3 from J, leaving 9 bases between them. The CDR3 sequence is 15 residues long. The DNA of the CDR3 is TGCGCCAGCAGCCAAGAAGGTTACGACTACAATGAGCAGTTCTTC. It codes for CASSQEGYDYNEQFF.